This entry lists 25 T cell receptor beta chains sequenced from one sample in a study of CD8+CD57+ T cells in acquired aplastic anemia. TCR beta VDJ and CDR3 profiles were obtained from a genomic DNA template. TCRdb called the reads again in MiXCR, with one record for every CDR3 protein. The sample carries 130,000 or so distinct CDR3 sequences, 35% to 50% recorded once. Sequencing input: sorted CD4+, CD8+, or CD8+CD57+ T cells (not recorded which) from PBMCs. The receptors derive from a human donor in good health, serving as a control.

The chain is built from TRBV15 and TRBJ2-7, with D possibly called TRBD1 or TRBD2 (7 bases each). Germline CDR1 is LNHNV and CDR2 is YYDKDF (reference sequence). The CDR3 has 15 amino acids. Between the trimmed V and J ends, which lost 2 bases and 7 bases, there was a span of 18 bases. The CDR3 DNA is TGTGCCACCAGCAGACGTCCAGGGGGGGCATTGGAGCAGTACTTC. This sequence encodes CATSRRPGGALEQYF.

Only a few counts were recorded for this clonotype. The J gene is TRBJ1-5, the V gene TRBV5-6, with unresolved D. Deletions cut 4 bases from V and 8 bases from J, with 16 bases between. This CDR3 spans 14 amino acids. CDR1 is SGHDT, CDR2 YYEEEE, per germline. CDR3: CASSPGVSSEPQHF. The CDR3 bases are TGTGCCAGCAGCCCCGGAGTATCCTCGGAGCCCCAGCATTTT.

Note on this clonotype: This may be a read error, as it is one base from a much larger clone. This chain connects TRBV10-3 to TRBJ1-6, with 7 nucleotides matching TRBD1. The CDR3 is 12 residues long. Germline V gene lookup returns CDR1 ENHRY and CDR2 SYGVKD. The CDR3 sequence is CASRGTLDPPHF. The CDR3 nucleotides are TGTGCCAGCAGGGGGACGTTGGATCCCCCCCACTTT.

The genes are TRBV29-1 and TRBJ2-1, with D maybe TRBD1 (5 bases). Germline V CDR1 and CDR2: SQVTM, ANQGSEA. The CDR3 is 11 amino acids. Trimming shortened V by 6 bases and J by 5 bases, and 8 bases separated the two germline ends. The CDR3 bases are TGCAGCGTAGCAGGGAACAATGAGCAGTTCTTC. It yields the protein CSVAGNNEQFF.

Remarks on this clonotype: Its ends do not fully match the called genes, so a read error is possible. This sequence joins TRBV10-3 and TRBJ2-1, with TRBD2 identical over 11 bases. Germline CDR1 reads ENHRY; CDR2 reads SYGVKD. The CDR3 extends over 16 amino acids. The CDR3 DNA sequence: TGTGCCATCAGTGTTGCTAGCGGGGGGAGTAGGAATGAGCAGTTTTTC. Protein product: CAISVASGGSRNEQFF.

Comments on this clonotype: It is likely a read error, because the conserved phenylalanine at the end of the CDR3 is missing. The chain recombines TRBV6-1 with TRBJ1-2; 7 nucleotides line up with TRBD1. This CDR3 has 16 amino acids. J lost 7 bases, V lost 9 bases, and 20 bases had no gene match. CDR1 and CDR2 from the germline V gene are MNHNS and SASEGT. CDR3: CASMKPGQLPSTGYTI. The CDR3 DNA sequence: TGTGCCAGTATGAAACCGGGACAGCTCCCTAGTACTGGCTACACCATC.

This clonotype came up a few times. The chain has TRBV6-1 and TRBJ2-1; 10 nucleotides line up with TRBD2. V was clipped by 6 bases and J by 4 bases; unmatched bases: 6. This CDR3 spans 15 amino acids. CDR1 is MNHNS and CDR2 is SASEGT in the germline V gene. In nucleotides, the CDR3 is TGTGCCAGCAGCGAGGGACTAGCGCCATACAATGAGCAGTTCTTC. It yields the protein CASSEGLAPYNEQFF.

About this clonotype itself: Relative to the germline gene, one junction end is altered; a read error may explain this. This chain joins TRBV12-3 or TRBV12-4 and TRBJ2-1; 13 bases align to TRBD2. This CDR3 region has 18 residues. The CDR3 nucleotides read TGTGCCAGCACCCAGGGACTAGCGGGACTGAGCTCCTACACTGAGCAGTTCTTC. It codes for CASTQGLAGLSSYTEQFF.

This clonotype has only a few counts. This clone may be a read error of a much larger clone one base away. The CDR3 loop is CASSLSDDQPQHF. CDR3 nucleotide sequence: TGTGCCAGCAGCTTGTCAGATGATCAGCCCCAGCATTTT. The J gene is TRBJ1-5, the V gene TRBV7-9; D call uncertain. The CDR3 is 13 residues long. V lost 3 bases and J 5 bases, leaving 8 bases between the germline ends. CDR1 and CDR2 (germline): SEHNR, FQNEAQ (reference sequence).

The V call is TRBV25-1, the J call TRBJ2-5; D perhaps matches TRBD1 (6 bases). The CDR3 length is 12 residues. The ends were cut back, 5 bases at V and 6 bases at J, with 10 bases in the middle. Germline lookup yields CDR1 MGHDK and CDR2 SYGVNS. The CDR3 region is CASSSQGKTQYF. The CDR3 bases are TGTGCCAGCAGTTCACAGGGAAAGACCCAGTACTTC.

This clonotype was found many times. The CDR3 loop is CASSYSTGGEQYF. The CDR3 coding sequence is TGTGCCAGCAGTTACTCCACAGGGGGCGAGCAGTACTTC. The genes are TRBV6-5 and TRBJ2-7; 8 nucleotides match TRBD1. The CDR3 totals 13 residues. Trimming removed 0 bases from V and 6 bases from J; junction bases left unmatched: 1. CDR1 is MNHEY and CDR2 is SVGAGI in the germline V gene.

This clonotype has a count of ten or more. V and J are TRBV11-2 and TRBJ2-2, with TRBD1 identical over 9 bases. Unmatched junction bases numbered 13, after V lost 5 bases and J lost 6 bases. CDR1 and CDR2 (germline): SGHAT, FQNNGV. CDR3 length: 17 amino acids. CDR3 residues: CASSHNPGQGLPGELFF. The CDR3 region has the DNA TGTGCCAGCAGCCACAACCCGGGACAGGGTTTGCCCGGGGAGCTGTTTTTT.

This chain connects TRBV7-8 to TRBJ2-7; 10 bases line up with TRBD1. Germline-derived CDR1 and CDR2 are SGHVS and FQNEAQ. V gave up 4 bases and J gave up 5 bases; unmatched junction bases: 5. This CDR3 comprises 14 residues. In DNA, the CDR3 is TGTGCCAGCAGCTCGGGACAGGGGCTCAACGAGCAGTACGTC. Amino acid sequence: CASSSGQGLNEQYV.

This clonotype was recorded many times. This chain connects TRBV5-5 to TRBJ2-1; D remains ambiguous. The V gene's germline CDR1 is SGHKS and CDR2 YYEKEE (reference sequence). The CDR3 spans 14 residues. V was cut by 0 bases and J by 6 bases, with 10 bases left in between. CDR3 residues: CASSLVVTVNEQFF. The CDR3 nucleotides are TGTGCCAGCAGCTTGGTTGTGACGGTCAATGAGCAGTTCTTC.

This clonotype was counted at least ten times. In nucleotides, the CDR3 is TGCGCCAGCAGCCAAGGAACATACGGTGGCTACACCTTC. This translates into CASSQGTYGGYTF. V and J are TRBV4-1 and TRBJ1-2; unclear D gene. Trimming left V 1 base short and J 7 bases short, with 10 bases between. The V gene's germline CDR1 is MGHRA and CDR2 YSYEKL. The CDR3 totals 13 residues.

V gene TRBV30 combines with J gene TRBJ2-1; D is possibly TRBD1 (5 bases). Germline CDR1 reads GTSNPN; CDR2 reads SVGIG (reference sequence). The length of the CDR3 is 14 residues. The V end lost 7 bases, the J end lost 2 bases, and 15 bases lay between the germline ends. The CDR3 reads CASTTGYPYNEQFF. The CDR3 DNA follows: TGTGCCTCGACCACAGGCTATCCCTACAATGAGCAGTTCTTC. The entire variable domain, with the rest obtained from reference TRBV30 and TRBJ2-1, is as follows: SQTIHQWPATLVQPVGSPLSLECTVEGTSNPNLYWYRQAAGRGLQLLFYSVGIGQISSEVPQNLSASRPQDRQFILSSKKLLLSDSGFYLCASTTGYPYNEQFFGPGTRLTVL.

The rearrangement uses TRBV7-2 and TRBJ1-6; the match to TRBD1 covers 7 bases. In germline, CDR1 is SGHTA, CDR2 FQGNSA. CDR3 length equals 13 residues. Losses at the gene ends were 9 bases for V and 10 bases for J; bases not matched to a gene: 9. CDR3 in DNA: TGTGCCAGTGGACACAGGGGAAACTCACCCCTCCACTTT. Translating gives CASGHRGNSPLHF.

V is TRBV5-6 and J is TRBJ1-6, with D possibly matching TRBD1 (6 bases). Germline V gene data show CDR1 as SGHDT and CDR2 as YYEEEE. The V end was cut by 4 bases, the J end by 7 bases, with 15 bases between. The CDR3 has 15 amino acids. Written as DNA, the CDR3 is TGTGCCAGCAGCCGAACAGGGAGACTAAATTCACCCCTCCACTTT. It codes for CASSRTGRLNSPLHF. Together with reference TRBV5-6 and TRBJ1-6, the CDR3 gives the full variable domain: DAGVTQSPTHLIKTRGQQVTLRCSPKSGHDTVSWYQQALGQGPQFIFQYYEEEERQRGNFPDRFSGHQFPNYSSELNVNALLLGDSALYLCASSRTGRLNSPLHFGNGTRLTVT.

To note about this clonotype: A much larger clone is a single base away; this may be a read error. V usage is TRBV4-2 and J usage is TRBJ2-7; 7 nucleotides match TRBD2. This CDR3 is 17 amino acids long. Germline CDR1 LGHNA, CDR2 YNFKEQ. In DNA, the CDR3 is TGTGCCAGCGGCCAGCTACGGGGGGTCACAGAGAACTACGAGCAGTACTTC. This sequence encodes CASGQLRGVTENYEQYF.

This CDR3 reads CSVEDGAKGHWNEQYF. Here the CDR3 DNA reads TGCAGCGTTGAAGATGGGGCCAAAGGGCATTGGAACGAGCAGTACTTC. The chain joins TRBV29-1 to TRBJ2-7, with D perhaps TRBD1 (5 bases). CDR3 size: 16 residues. Trimming pared 0 bases from V and 5 bases from J, leaving 20 bases between. The V gene's germline CDR1 is SQVTM and CDR2 ANQGSEA.

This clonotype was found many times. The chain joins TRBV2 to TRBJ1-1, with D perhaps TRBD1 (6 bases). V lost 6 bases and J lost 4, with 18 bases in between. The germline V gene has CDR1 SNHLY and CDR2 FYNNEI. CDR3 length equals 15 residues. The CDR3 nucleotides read TGTGCCAGCAGGCTCGACAGGCAGGGAGGCACTGAAGCTTTCTTT. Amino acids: CASRLDRQGGTEAFF.

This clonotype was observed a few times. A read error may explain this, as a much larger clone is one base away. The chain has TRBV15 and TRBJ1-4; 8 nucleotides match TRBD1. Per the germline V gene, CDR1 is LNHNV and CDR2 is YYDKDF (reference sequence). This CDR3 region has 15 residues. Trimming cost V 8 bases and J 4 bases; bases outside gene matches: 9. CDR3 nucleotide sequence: TGTGCCACCGGTCCCAGGGGGCTCCTTAATGAAAAACTGTTTTTT. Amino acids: CATGPRGLLNEKLFF.

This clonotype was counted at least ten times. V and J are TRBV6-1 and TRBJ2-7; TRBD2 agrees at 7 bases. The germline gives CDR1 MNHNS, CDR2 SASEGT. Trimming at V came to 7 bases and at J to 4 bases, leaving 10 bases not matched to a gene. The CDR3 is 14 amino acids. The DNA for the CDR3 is TGTGCCAGCACCCTGGGAGGGATCGCGTACGAGCAGTACTTC. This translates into CASTLGGIAYEQYF.

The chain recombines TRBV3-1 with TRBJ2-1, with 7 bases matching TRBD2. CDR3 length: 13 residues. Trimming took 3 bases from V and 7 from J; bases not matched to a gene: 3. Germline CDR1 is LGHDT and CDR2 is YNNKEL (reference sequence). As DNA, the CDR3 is TGTGCCAGCAGCCACCGGACTAGGAATGAGCAGTTCTTC. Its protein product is CASSHRTRNEQFF.

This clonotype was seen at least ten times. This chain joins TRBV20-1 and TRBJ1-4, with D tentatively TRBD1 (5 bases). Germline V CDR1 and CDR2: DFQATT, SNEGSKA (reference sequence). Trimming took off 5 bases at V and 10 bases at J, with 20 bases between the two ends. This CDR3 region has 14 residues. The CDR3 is CSASTGPPGGKLFF. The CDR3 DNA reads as TGCAGTGCTTCGACGGGACCTCCGGGGGGAAAACTGTTTTTT.